The T cell receptor beta chain under discussion was sequenced for a study of beta chain features in type 1 diabetes. Study-level information: Healthy donors and patients had similar age, gender and cell yields.

What was sequenced were expressed TCRB transcripts, since all of the isolated RNA had been reverse transcribed. Measured with immunoSEQ multiplex PCR; TCRdb has only the in-frame clones, and not every one. Among 95,000 to 150,000 clones listed, less than 20% were seen once. The table lists this clone with a few counts. Its antigen is as yet unknown. General observations from the study: Patients showed naive, central memory and Treg TCRB repertoires that appeared more similar than those of healthy donors. Within each of all four CD4+ subsets, Type 1 diabetes patients had TCRB CDR3s that were moderately but significantly shorter. A cDNA-based sequencing approach could over-represent cells with high TCR expression.

This CDR3 contains 14 residues. V dropped 7 bases and J dropped 5 bases, with 16 bases sitting between them. Germline CDR1 reads MNHEY; CDR2 reads SVGAGI. The clonotype originates from a man aged 25 to 45 with type 1 diabetes. Sequencing input: central memory CD4+ T cells from blood. The J gene is TRBJ2-3, the V gene TRBV6-5; no firm D call. Written as DNA, the CDR3 is TGTGCCAGCACCCCCAGCCCGGTGGGAGATACGCAGTATTTT. Its translation: CASTPSPVGDTQYF.